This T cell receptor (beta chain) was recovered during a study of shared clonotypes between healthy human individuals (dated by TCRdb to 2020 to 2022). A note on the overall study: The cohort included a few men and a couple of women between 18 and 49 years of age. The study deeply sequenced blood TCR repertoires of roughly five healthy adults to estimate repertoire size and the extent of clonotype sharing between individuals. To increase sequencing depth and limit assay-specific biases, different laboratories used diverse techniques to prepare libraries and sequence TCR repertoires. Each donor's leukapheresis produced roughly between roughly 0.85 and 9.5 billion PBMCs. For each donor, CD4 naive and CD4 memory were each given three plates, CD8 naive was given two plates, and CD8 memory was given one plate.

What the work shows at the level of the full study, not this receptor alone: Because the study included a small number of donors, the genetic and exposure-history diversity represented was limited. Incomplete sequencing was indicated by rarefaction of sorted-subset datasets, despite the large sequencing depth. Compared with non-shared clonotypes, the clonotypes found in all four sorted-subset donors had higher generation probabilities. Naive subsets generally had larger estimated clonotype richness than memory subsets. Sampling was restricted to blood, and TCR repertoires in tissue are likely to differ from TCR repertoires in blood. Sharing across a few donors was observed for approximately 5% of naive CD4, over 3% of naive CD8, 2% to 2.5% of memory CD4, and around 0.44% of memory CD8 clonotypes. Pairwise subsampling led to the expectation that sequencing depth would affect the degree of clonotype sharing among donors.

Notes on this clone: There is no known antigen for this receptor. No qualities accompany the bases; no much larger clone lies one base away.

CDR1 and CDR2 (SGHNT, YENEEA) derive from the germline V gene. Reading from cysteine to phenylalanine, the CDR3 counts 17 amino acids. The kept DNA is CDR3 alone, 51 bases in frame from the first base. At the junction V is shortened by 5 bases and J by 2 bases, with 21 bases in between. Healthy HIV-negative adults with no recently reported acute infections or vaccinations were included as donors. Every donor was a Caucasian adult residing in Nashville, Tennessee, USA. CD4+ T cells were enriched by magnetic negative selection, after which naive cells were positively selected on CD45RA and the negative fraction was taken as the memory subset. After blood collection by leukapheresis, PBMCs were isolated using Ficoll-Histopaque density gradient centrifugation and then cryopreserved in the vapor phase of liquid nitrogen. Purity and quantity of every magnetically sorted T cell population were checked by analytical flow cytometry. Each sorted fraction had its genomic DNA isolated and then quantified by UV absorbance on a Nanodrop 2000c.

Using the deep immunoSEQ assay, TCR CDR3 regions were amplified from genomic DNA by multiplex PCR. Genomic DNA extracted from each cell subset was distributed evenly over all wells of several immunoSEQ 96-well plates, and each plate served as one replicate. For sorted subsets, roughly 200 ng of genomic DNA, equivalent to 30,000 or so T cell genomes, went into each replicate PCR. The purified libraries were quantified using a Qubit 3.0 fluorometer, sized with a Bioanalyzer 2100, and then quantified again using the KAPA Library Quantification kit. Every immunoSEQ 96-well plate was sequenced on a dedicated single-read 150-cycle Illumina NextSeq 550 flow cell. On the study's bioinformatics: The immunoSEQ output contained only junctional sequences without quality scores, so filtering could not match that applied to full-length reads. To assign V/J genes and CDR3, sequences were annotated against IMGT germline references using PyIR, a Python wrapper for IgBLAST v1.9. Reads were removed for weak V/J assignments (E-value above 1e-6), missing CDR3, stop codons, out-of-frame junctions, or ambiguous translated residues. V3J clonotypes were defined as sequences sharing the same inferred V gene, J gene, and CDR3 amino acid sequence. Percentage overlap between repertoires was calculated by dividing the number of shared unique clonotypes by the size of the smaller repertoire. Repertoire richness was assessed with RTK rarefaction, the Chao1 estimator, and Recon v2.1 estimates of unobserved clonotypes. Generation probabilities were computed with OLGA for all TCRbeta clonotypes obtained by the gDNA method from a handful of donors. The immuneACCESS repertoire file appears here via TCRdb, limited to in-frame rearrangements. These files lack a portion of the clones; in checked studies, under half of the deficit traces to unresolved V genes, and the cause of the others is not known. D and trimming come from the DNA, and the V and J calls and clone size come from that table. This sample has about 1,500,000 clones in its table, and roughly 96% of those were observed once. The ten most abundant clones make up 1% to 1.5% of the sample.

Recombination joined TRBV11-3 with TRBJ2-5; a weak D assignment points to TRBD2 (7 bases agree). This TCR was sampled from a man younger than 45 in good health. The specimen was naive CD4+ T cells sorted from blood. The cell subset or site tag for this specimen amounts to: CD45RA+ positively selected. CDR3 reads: CASSQGSRGPGQETQYF. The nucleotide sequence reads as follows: TGTGCCAGCAGCCAAGGTTCGCGGGGGCCAGGGCAAGAGACCCAGTACTTC.